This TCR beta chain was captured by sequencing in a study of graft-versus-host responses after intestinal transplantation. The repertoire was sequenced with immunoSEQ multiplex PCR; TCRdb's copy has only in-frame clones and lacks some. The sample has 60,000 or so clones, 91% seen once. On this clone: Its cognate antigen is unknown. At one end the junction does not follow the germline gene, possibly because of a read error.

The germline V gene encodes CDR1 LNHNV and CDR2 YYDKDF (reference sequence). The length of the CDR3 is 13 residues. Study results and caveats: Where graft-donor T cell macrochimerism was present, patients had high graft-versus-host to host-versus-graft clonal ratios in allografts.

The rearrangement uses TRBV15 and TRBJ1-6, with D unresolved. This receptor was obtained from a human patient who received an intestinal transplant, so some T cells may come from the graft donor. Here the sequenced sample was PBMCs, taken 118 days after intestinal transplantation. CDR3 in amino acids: CVTSRAWDSPLHF. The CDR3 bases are TGTGTCACCAGCAGAGCCTGGGATTCACCCCTCCACTTT.